The 31 T cell receptor beta chains reported below all come from one sample, sequenced in a study of radiotherapy plus CTLA-4 blockade in lung cancer. TCRdb keeps only in-frame clones here, not all; method: immunoSEQ multiplex PCR. Among under 65,000 clones listed, 82% were seen once. This specimen was peripheral blood, taken from a patient treated with radiotherapy plus ipilimumab. The receptors stem from a human donor with non-small cell lung cancer whose response to radiotherapy plus ipilimumab could not be evaluated.

As concerns this clone: The same CDR3 also results from other DNA sequences found in this sample. This rearrangement joins TRBV9 to TRBJ2-3, with D perhaps matching TRBD1 (6 bases). CDR3 length: 14 residues. V dropped 2 bases and J dropped 4 bases, with 11 bases sitting between them. Germline V lookup: CDR1 SGDLS, CDR2 YYNGEE. CDR3: CASSVQTGPDTQYF. CDR3 DNA: TGTGCCAGCAGCGTCCAGACAGGACCAGATACGCAGTATTTT.

The CDR3 reads CASSLEPGYGYEQYF. The CDR3 DNA follows: TGTGCCAGCAGCTTAGAGCCAGGGTACGGCTACGAGCAGTACTTC. The chain carries TRBV7-2 and TRBJ2-7; a weak D match, TRBD1 (5 bases). Trimming left V 1 base short and J 3 bases short, with 13 bases between. Germline CDR1 SGHTA, CDR2 FQGNSA. The CDR3 has 15 amino acids.

The chain recombines TRBV5-4 with TRBJ1-6; D gene unclear. The V and J ends lost 6 bases and 8 bases respectively, with 12 bases between them. CDR3 size: 13 residues. CDR1 is SGHNT and CDR2 is YYREEE in the germline V gene (reference sequence). This CDR3 is CASKNIGDSPLHF. CDR3 DNA sequence: TGTGCCAGCAAAAACATCGGAGATTCACCCCTCCACTTT.

The chain couples TRBV29-1 to TRBJ1-4; D unclear. The germline CDR1 and CDR2 sequences are SQVTM and ANQGSEA. V was trimmed by 4 bases and J by 5 bases, leaving 5 bases between them. The CDR3 is 11 amino acids. Written as DNA, the CDR3 is TGCAGCGTTGCTGTAAATGAAAAACTGTTTTTT. This encodes CSVAVNEKLFF. The full variable domain, completed using reference TRBV29-1 and TRBJ1-4, is SAVISQKPSRDICQRGTSLTIQCQVDSQVTMMFWYRQQPGQSLTLIATANQGSEATYESGFVIDKFPISRPNLTFSTLTVSNMSPEDSSIYLCSVAVNEKLFFGSGTQLSVL.

This clone was counted between two and nine times. The chain joins TRBV13 to TRBJ2-3, with a weak D call TRBD2 (7 bases). V was trimmed by 5 bases and J by 8 bases, leaving 20 bases between them. This CDR3 contains 15 residues. Germline V lookup: CDR1 PRHDT, CDR2 FYEKMQ (reference sequence). The CDR3 loop is CASSGSQQGGSTQYF. CDR3 coding DNA: TGTGCCAGCAGCGGATCCCAACAGGGAGGGTCTACGCAGTATTTT.

This chain joins TRBV2 and TRBJ1-4, with TRBD1 as a possible D gene (6 bases). The CDR3 is 14 amino acids. V was shortened by 4 bases and J by 4 bases, with 10 bases between the two germline ends. Germline CDR1 reads SNHLY; CDR2 reads FYNNEI. The DNA of the CDR3 is TGTGCCAGCAGTGGTGTCAGGGGTAATGAAAAACTGTTTTTT. Translated, it gives CASSGVRGNEKLFF.

In the case of this clone: A junction boundary mismatches the germline segment, possibly from a read error. The chain has TRBV4-1 and TRBJ2-7, with TRBD1 matching 9 bases. The CDR3 length is 15 residues. Germline values: CDR1 MGHRA, CDR2 YSYEKL. Here the CDR3 reads CASSQHGTGHDEQHF. CDR3 bases: TGCGCCAGCAGCCAACACGGGACAGGGCACGACGAGCAGCACTTC.

The CDR3 nucleotides read TGTGCCTGGAGTGTTCTCGGTGAGGGCGAGCAGTACTTC. Translation gives CAWSVLGEGEQYF. This chain connects TRBV30 to TRBJ2-7, with D possibly being TRBD2 (5 bases). With 0 bases removed from V and 6 bases from J, the gap between germline ends came to 12 bases. This CDR3 has 13 amino acids. Per the germline V gene, CDR1 is GTSNPN and CDR2 is SVGIG (reference sequence).

The rearrangement uses TRBV28 and TRBJ2-7; tentative D call: TRBD1 (6 bases). Germline V gives CDR1 MDHEN, CDR2 SYDVKM. The CDR3 totals 10 residues. CDR3 DNA sequence: TGTGGTTCAGGGGACTACGAGCAGTACTTC. Its translation: CGSGDYEQYF.

This sequence joins TRBV5-1 and TRBJ1-1; TRBD1 matches 8 bases. J gave up 3 bases and V 4 bases, and 14 bases lay outside the gene matches. The CDR3 has 17 amino acids. Germline assignment: CDR1 SGHRS and CDR2 YFSETQ. The chain's CDR3 is CASSAGNSGGAYTEAFF. CDR3 DNA sequence: TGCGCCAGCAGCGCCGGAAACTCAGGGGGCGCGTACACTGAAGCTTTCTTT.

The rearrangement uses TRBV2 and TRBJ2-3; 8 bases are shared with TRBD1. J gave up 0 bases and V 1 base, and 9 bases lay outside the gene matches. Germline assignment: CDR1 SNHLY and CDR2 FYNNEI. This CDR3 spans 18 amino acids. CDR3 residues: CASSEGTGYSLSTDTQYF. CDR3 nucleotides: TGTGCCAGCAGTGAAGGGACAGGGTATAGCCTTAGCACAGATACGCAGTATTTT.

This clone came up once. V and J are TRBV5-4 and TRBJ2-5; no firm D call. This CDR3 is 15 amino acids long. Germline V CDR1 and CDR2: SGHNT, YYREEE (reference sequence). Trimming cost V 4 bases and J 5 bases, with 18 bases left between them. CDR3 amino acids: CASSPKLNRPETQYF. Written as DNA, the CDR3 is TGTGCCAGCAGCCCGAAACTCAACCGCCCGGAGACCCAGTACTTC.

The J gene is TRBJ2-1, the V gene TRBV4-3, with TRBD1 matching over 7 bases. V dropped 0 bases and J dropped 4; count of bases not matched to a gene: 3. CDR3 length equals 15 residues. Per the germline V gene, CDR1 is LGHNA and CDR2 is YSLEER. Here the CDR3 DNA reads TGCGCCAGCAGCCAAGATTGGACAGGTTACAATGAGCAGTTCTTC. It codes for CASSQDWTGYNEQFF.

This chain joins TRBV9 and TRBJ2-5, with a weak D call TRBD1 (6 bases). V was pared by 0 bases and J by 5 bases, with 11 bases between. Germline V gene lookup returns CDR1 SGDLS and CDR2 YYNGEE. This CDR3 spans 14 amino acids. The CDR3 is CASSVGTVGETQYF. CDR3 bases: TGTGCCAGCAGCGTAGGGACAGTGGGGGAGACCCAGTACTTC.

This clone has just a few counts. The chain links TRBV5-1 to TRBJ2-7, with 8 bases fitting TRBD1. Germline lookup yields CDR1 SGHRS and CDR2 YFSETQ. J was trimmed by 6 bases and V by 0 bases; bases with no gene match: 5. The CDR3 is 14 residues long. In DNA, the CDR3 is TGCGCCAGCAGCTTGGCCGAGACAGGGGTCGAGCAGTACTTC. The encoded protein is CASSLAETGVEQYF.

The chain carries TRBV9 and TRBJ2-4; no reliable D call. The CDR3 runs 10 residues. The ends were cut back, 1 base at V and 11 bases at J, with 4 bases in the middle. The germline gives CDR1 SGDLS, CDR2 YYNGEE. CDR3: CASSVPFQYF. For the CDR3, the DNA is TGTGCCAGCAGCGTACCATTTCAGTACTTC.

The chain links TRBV29-1 to TRBJ1-3, with D tentatively TRBD1 (5 bases). The CDR3 sequence is 12 residues long. The germline gives CDR1 SQVTM, CDR2 ANQGSEA. CDR3 nucleotide sequence: TGCAGTTGCAGGGTCTCTGGAAACACCATATATTTT. Protein sequence: CSCRVSGNTIYF. The full variable domain, with the rest looked up from reference TRBV29-1 and TRBJ1-3, is SAVISQKPSRDICQRGTSLTIQCQVDSQVTMMFWYRQQPGQSLTLIATANQGSEATYESGFVIDKFPISRPNLTFSTLTVSNMSPEDSSIYLCSCRVSGNTIYFGEGSWLTVV.

The chain links TRBV27 to TRBJ1-5; D is undetermined. The CDR3 contains 13 residues. CDR1 is MNHEY and CDR2 is SMNVEV in the germline V gene (reference sequence). The V gene lost 6 bases and the J gene lost 2 bases, with 8 bases spanning the gap. The DNA for the CDR3 is TGTGCCAGCAGCTTGGCTGGCAATCAGCCCCAGCATTTT. This codes for CASSLAGNQPQHF.

The chain has TRBV4-3 and TRBJ2-7; tentative D call: TRBD2 (6 bases). The V end was cut by 4 bases, the J end by 1 base, with 11 bases between. Germline-derived CDR1 and CDR2 are LGHNA and YSLEER. This CDR3 spans 14 amino acids. CDR3 DNA: TGCGCCAGCAGCCGGGACTCGACTTCCTACGAGCAGTACTTC. Translation: CASSRDSTSYEQYF.

This rearrangement joins TRBV6-5 to TRBJ1-5; the D gene is possibly TRBD1 (5 bases). The CDR3 runs to 14 residues. Deletions cut 3 bases from V and 5 bases from J, with 11 bases between. Germline CDR1 and CDR2: MNHEY and SVGAGI. CDR3 nucleotide sequence: TGTGCCAGCAGTTATCGGAGGGGAGATCAGCCCCAGCATTTT. It yields the protein CASSYRRGDQPQHF.

V usage is TRBV19 and J usage is TRBJ1-3; 7 bases fit TRBD1. Germline-derived CDR1 and CDR2 are LNHDA and SQIVND (reference sequence). The CDR3 spans 15 residues. J was trimmed by 3 bases and V by 3 bases; bases with no gene match: 5. DNA of the CDR3: TGTGCCAGTAGTATGACAGGGAGGAGTGGAAACACCATATATTTT. Translating it yields CASSMTGRSGNTIYF.

For the CDR3, the DNA is TGTGCCAGCAGTTACAGAGGAGGGAGGGAAAAACTGTTTTTT. Residues: CASSYRGGREKLFF. The chain has TRBV6-5 and TRBJ1-4; D uncertain. The CDR3 length is 14 residues. V was shortened by 2 bases and J by 8 bases, with 12 bases between the two germline ends. Germline CDR1 is MNHEY and CDR2 is SVGAGI.

This sequence joins TRBV18 and TRBJ2-1, with D unresolved. The CDR3 spans 14 residues. V lost 3 bases and J 4 bases, leaving 10 bases between the germline ends. In germline, CDR1 is KGHSH, CDR2 LQKENI. CDR3 sequence reads: CASSPPVRYNEQFF. CDR3 DNA sequence: TGTGCCAGCTCACCCCCCGTCAGATACAATGAGCAGTTCTTC.

V usage is TRBV4-3 and J usage is TRBJ2-1; D ambiguous. Trimming shortened V by 0 bases and J by 7 bases, and 13 bases separated the two germline ends. The V gene's germline CDR1 is LGHNA and CDR2 YSLEER. This CDR3 spans 15 amino acids. CDR3 coding DNA: TGCGCCAGCAGCCAAGATAACACACCATTTAATGAGCAGTTCTTC. Amino acids: CASSQDNTPFNEQFF.

The chain recombines TRBV5-1 with TRBJ1-1, with D unclear. V was shortened by 6 bases and J by 0 bases, with 12 bases between the two germline ends. CDR3 length equals 14 residues. CDR1 and CDR2 (germline): SGHRS, YFSETQ. CDR3: CASTIGGLNTEAFF. Written as DNA, the CDR3 is TGCGCCAGCACCATTGGCGGGTTGAACACTGAAGCTTTCTTT. The whole variable domain, filled in from reference TRBV5-1 and TRBJ1-1, reads KAGVTQTPRYLIKTRGQQVTLSCSPISGHRSVSWYQQTPGQGLQFLFEYFSETQRNKGNFPGRFSGRQFSNSRSEMNVSTLELGDSALYLCASTIGGLNTEAFFGQGTRLTVV.

The table lists this clone with a few counts. The chain combines TRBV4-1 with TRBJ1-5; 8 bases align to TRBD1. CDR3 length: 15 amino acids. CDR1 and CDR2 from the germline V gene are MGHRA and YSYEKL. Trimming at V came to 3 bases and at J to 2 bases, leaving 3 bases not matched to a gene. As DNA, the CDR3 is TGCGCCAGCAGCCAGGGGACAGGAGGCAATCAGCCCCAGCATTTT. Translation: CASSQGTGGNQPQHF.

This rearrangement joins TRBV15 to TRBJ2-7; 9 positions match TRBD1. Germline lookup yields CDR1 LNHNV and CDR2 YYDKDF (reference sequence). This CDR3 has 14 amino acids. V lost 1 base and J lost 6; bases outside the gene matches: 4. The CDR3 loop reads CATSRGQGVIEQYF. CDR3 nucleotides: TGTGCCACCAGCAGAGGACAGGGGGTCATCGAGCAGTACTTC.

The J gene is TRBJ2-7, the V gene TRBV11-2; possible D gene TRBD1, 6 bases. V was clipped by 1 base and J by 3 bases, with 13 bases between them. Germline V gives CDR1 SGHAT, CDR2 FQNNGV. This CDR3 has 15 residues. This CDR3 reads CASSLVVTGDYEQYF. The CDR3 DNA reads as TGTGCCAGCAGCTTAGTGGTGACAGGAGACTACGAGCAGTACTTC.

The rearrangement joins TRBV9 to TRBJ2-2; 9 bases are a match to TRBD1. There are 16 residues in the CDR3. Trimming at V came to 4 bases and at J to 7 bases, leaving 11 bases not matched to a gene. The germline V gene encodes CDR1 SGDLS and CDR2 YYNGEE. This CDR3 reads CASSPRTGEKIGELFF. The CDR3 DNA is TGTGCCAGCAGCCCCCGGACAGGGGAGAAGATCGGGGAGCTGTTTTTT.

This clone appeared a few times. The V and J genes are TRBV10-2 and TRBJ2-7, with TRBD1 identical over 11 bases. This CDR3 comprises 13 residues. Germline CDR1 WSHSY, CDR2 SAAADI. The J segment lost 5 bases and the V segment lost 6 bases, leaving 3 bases of the junction unmatched. The CDR3 protein is CASRGTGGNEQYF. For the CDR3, the DNA is TGCGCCAGCAGGGGGACAGGGGGAAACGAGCAGTACTTC.

The table lists this clone with a few counts. The CDR3: CASTLEGTGATYEQYF. The CDR3 DNA follows: TGCGCCAGCACCCTTGAAGGGACAGGGGCAACCTACGAGCAGTACTTC. The chain recombines TRBV5-1 with TRBJ2-7, with 10 bases lining up with TRBD1. The germline CDR1 and CDR2 sequences are SGHRS and YFSETQ. The V gene end was trimmed by 6 bases and the J gene end by 2 bases; junction bases not matched to a gene: 11. This CDR3 has 16 residues.